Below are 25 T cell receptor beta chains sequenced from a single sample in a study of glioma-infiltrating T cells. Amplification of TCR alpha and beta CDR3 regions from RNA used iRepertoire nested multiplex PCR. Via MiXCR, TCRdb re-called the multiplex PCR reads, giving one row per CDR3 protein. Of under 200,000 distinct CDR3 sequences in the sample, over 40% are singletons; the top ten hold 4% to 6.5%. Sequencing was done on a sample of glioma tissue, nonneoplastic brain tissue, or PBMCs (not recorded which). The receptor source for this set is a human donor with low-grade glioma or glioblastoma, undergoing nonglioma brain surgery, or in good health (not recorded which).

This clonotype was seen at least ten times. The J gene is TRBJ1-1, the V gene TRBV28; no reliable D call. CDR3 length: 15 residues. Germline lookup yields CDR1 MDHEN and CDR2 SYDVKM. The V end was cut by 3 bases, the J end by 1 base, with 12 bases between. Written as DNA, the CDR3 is TGTGCCAGCAGTTTTAGGTTGAGGCGGAACACTGAAGCTTTCTTT. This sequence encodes CASSFRLRRNTEAFF.

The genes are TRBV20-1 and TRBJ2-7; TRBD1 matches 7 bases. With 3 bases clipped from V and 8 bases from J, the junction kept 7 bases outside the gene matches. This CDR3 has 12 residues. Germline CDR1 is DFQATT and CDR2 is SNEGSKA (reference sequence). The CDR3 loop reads CSASVRGIKQYF. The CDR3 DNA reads TGCAGTGCTAGTGTCAGGGGGATCAAGCAGTACTTC.

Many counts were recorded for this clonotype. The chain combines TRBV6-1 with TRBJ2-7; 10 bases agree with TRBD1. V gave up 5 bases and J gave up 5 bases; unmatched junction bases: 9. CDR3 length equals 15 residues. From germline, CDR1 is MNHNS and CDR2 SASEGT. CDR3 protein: CASSSLGTGDDEQYF. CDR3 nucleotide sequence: TGTGCCAGCAGTTCTCTCGGGACAGGGGACGACGAGCAGTACTTC.

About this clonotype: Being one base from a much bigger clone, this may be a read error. In DNA, the CDR3 is TGTGCCAGCGGGGGGCCTAACAGGGGGAGGGGCACTGAAGCTTTCTTT. Protein product: CASGGPNRGRGTEAFF. J is TRBJ1-1 and V is TRBV27; 8 nucleotides agree with TRBD1. With V trimmed by 8 bases and J by 4 bases, 15 bases remained unmatched. CDR1 and CDR2 (germline): MNHEY, SMNVEV (reference sequence). The CDR3 runs to 16 residues.

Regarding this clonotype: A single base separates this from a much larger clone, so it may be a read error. As DNA, the CDR3 is TGTGCCAGCAGCTCGCTGGGGGAGACCCAGTACTTC. Encoded protein: CASSSLGETQYF. The chain recombines TRBV7-2 with TRBJ2-5; D unclear. Germline-derived CDR1 and CDR2 are SGHTA and FQGNSA. The CDR3 spans 12 residues. Trimming shortened V by 4 bases and J by 5 bases, and 8 bases separated the two germline ends.

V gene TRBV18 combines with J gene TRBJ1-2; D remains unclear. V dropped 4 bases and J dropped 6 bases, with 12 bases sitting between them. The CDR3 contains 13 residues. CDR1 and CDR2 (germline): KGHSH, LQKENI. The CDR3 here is CASSQGPADGYTF. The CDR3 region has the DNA TGTGCCAGCTCACAAGGACCGGCGGATGGCTACACCTTC.

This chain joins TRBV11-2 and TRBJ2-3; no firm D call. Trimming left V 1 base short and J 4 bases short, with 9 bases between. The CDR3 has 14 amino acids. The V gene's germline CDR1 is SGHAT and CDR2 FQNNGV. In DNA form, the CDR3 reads TGTGCCAGCAGCTTAGTCAGGAAGGCAGATACGCAGTATTTT. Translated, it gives CASSLVRKADTQYF.

Here the CDR3 reads CASSQLQGGQETQYF. Here the CDR3 DNA reads TGTGCCAGCAGCCAACTACAGGGTGGGCAAGAGACCCAGTACTTC. This chain links TRBV3-1 with TRBJ2-5; TRBD1 is a possible D gene (6 bases). Per germline, CDR1 LGHDT and CDR2 YNNKEL (reference sequence). There are 15 residues in the CDR3. With 2 bases removed from V and 2 bases from J, the gap between germline ends came to 12 bases.

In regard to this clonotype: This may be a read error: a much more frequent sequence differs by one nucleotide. CDR3 region: CASAILPSGQEAPGANVLTF. DNA of the CDR3: TGTGCCAGCGCCATTCTACCTTCGGGACAGGAGGCTCCTGGGGCCAACGTCCTGACTTTC. The chain has TRBV27 and TRBJ2-6; 8 positions agree with TRBD1. This CDR3 is built from 20 residues. Germline V CDR1 and CDR2: MNHEY, SMNVEV (reference sequence). Unmatched junction bases numbered 20, after V lost 8 bases and J lost 2 bases.

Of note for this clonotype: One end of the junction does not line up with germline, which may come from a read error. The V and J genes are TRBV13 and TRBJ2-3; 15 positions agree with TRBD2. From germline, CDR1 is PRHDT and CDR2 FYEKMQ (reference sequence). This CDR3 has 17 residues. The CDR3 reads CASSRGLAGGLPDRQYF. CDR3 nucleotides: TGTGCCAGCAGCAGGGGACTAGCGGGAGGATTGCCAGATAGGCAGTATTTT.

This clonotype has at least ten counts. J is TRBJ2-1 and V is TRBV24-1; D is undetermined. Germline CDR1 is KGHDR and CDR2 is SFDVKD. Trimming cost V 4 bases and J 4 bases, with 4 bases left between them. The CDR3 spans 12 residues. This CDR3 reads CATSDTYNEQFF. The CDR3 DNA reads TGTGCCACCAGTGACACGTACAATGAGCAGTTCTTC.

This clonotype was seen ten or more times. The CDR3 DNA sequence: TGTGCCAGCAGATTACGGAGGGACGGGCCCTACGAGCAGTACTTC. Protein sequence: CASRLRRDGPYEQYF. V and J are TRBV2 and TRBJ2-7; maybe TRBD2 (6 bases). V was cut by 6 bases and J by 2 bases, with 17 bases left in between. CDR1 is SNHLY and CDR2 is FYNNEI in the germline V gene. CDR3 length: 15 residues. The variable domain in full, with the rest retrieved from reference TRBV2 and TRBJ2-7, is EPEVTQTPSHQVTQMGQEVILRCVPISNHLYFYWYRQILGQKVEFLVSFYNNEISEKSEIFDDQFSVERPDGSNFTLKIRSTKLEDSAMYFCASRLRRDGPYEQYFGPGTRLTVT.

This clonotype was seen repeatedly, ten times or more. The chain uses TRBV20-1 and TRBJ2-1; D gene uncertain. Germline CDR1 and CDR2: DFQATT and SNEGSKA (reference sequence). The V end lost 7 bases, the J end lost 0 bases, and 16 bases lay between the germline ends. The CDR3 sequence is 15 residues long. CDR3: CSVPPPLSSYNEQFF. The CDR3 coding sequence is TGCAGTGTTCCCCCCCCGTTGAGCTCCTACAATGAGCAGTTCTTC.

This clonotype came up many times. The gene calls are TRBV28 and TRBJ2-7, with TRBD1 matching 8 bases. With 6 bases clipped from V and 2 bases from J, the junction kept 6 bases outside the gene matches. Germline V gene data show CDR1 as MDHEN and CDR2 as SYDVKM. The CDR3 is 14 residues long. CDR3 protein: CASRNPGQAYEQYF. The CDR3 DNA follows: TGTGCCAGCAGGAACCCGGGACAGGCCTACGAGCAGTACTTC. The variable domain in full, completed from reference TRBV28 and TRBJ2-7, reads DVKVTQSSRYLVKRTGEKVFLECVQDMDHENMFWYRQDPGLGLRLIYFSYDVKMKEKGDIPEGYSVSREKKERFSLILESASTNQTSMYLCASRNPGQAYEQYFGPGTRLTVT.

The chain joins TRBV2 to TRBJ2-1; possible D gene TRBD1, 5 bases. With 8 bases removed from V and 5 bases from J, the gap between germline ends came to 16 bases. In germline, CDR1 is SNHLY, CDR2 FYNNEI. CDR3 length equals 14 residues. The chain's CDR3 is CASFLGQINNEQFF. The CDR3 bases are TGTGCCAGCTTCCTGGGGCAGATTAACAATGAGCAGTTCTTC.

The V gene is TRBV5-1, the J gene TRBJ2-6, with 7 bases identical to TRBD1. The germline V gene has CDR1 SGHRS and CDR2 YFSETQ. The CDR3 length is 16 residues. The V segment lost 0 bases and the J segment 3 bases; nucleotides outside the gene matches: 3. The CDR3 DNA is TGCGCCAGCAGCTTGGGTACAGGGGTTGGGGCCAACGTCCTGACTTTC. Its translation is CASSLGTGVGANVLTF.

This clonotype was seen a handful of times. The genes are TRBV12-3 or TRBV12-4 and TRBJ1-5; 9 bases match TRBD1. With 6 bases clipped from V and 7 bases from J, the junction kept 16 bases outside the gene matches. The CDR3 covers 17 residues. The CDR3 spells CASREPGTGLLEQPQHF. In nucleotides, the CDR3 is TGTGCCAGCAGGGAACCCGGGACAGGGTTGCTCGAGCAGCCCCAGCATTTT.

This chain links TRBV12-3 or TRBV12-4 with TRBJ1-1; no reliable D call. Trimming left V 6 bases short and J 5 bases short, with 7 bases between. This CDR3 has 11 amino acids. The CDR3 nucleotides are TGTGCCAGCAGCTTTGTGACTGAAGCTTTCTTT. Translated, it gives CASSFVTEAFF.

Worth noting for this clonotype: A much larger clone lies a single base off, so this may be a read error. CDR3 loop: CASSAPGAGLSYEQYF. DNA of the CDR3: TGTGCCAGCAGTGCACCGGGAGCGGGCCTAAGCTACGAGCAGTACTTC. The chain uses TRBV6-1 and TRBJ2-7; D possibly corresponds to TRBD2 (6 bases). This CDR3 contains 16 residues. Germline V gives CDR1 MNHNS, CDR2 SASEGT. The V and J ends lost 4 bases and 3 bases respectively, with 19 bases between them.

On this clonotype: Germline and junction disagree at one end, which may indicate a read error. Written as DNA, the CDR3 is TGCAGCGTTGAAGGGGGGGACGACACAGATAAGCAGTATTTT. This translates into CSVEGGDDTDKQYF. The chain employs TRBV29-1 and TRBJ2-3; tentatively, D is TRBD2 (6 bases). Germline assignment: CDR1 SQVTM and CDR2 ANQGSEA. The CDR3 contains 14 residues.

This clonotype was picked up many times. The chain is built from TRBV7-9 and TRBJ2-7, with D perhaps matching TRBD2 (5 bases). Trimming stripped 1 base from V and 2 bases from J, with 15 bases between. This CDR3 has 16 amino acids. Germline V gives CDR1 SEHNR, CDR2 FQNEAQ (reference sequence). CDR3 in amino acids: CASSLGTAGETYEQYF. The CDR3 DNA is TGTGCCAGCAGCTTAGGCACTGCGGGCGAGACCTACGAGCAGTACTTC.

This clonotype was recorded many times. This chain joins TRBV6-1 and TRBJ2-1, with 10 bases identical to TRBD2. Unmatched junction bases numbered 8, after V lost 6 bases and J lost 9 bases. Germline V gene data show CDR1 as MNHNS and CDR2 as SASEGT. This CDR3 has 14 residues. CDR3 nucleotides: TGTGCCAGCAGGGTCGCTAGCGGGAGCTTTGAGCAGTTCTTC. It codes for CASRVASGSFEQFF.

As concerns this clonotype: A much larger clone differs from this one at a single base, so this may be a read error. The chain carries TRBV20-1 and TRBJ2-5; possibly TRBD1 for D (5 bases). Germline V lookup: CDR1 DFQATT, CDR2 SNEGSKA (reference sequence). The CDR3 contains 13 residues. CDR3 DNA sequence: TGCAGTGTCTTAGACAGATTAGGAGAGACCAAGTACTTC. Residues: CSVLDRLGETKYF.

CDR3 residues: CASSRQVGDNSPLHF. CDR3 DNA: TGTGCCAGCAGCCGACAGGTGGGAGATAATTCACCCCTCCACTTT. The chain recombines TRBV7-6 with TRBJ1-6; possibly TRBD1 for D (6 bases). In germline, CDR1 is SGHVS, CDR2 FNYEAQ. Trimming pared 5 bases from V and 5 bases from J, leaving 13 bases between. The CDR3 covers 15 residues.

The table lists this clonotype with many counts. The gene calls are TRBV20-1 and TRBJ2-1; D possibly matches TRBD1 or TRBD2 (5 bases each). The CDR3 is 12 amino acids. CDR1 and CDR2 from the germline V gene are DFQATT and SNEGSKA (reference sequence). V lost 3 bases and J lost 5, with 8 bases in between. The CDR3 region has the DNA TGCAGTGCTAGCGGGGCAAACAATGAGCAGTTCTTC. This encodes CSASGANNEQFF.